The 18 T cell receptor beta chains in this list originate from one sample, sequenced in a study of blood T cell repertoires in COVID-19. The data were produced by immunoSEQ multiplex PCR, yet TCRdb's version contains in-frame clones alone and is incomplete. The table lists about 300,000 clones, approximately 90% of them singletons, with approximately 1.6% in the top ten. Sequenced material: peripheral blood. These receptors all come from a woman under 40 with COVID-19, enrolled during active disease.

CDR3 bases: TGTGCCAGCAGCCCCTTTTACAGGGAGACAGATACGCAGTATTTT. Protein: CASSPFYRETDTQYF. V is TRBV11-3 and J is TRBJ2-3; tentative D call: TRBD1 (6 bases). The germline gives CDR1 SGHNT, CDR2 YENEEA. CDR3 size: 15 residues. Trimming took 5 bases from V and 3 from J, leaving 15 bases between them.

V usage is TRBV18 and J usage is TRBJ1-2, with D possibly TRBD1 on 5 matching bases. The CDR3 consists of 17 residues. V was clipped by 3 bases and J by 1 base, with 18 bases between them. Germline lookup yields CDR1 KGHSH and CDR2 LQKENI. The CDR3 here is CASSPTLPGLDNYGYTF. Written as DNA, the CDR3 is TGTGCCAGCTCACCGACTCTTCCAGGGTTGGATAACTATGGCTACACCTTC. Full variable domain (missing parts from reference TRBV18 and TRBJ1-2): NAGVMQNPRHLVRRRGQEARLRCSPMKGHSHVYWYRQLPEEGLKFMVYLQKENIIDESGMPKERFSAEFPKEGPSILRIQQVVRGDSAAYFCASSPTLPGLDNYGYTFGSGTRLTVV.

This chain links TRBV2 with TRBJ2-7; the D is unclear. Trimming took 5 bases from V and 2 from J, leaving 4 bases between them. Per germline, CDR1 SNHLY and CDR2 FYNNEI. The CDR3 has 11 residues. The chain's CDR3 is CASSTAYEQYV. As DNA, the CDR3 is TGTGCCAGCAGTACAGCCTACGAGCAGTACGTC.

This chain uses TRBV4-1 with TRBJ1-2; 10 bases align to TRBD1. Unmatched junction bases numbered 2, after V lost 4 bases and J lost 3 bases. Per the germline V gene, CDR1 is MGHRA and CDR2 is YSYEKL. The CDR3 is made up of 14 amino acids. CDR3 nucleotide sequence: TGCGCCAGCAGCCCAGGACAGGGGGACTATGGCTACACCTTC. It specifies CASSPGQGDYGYTF.

This rearrangement joins TRBV29-1 to TRBJ1-5; no definite D call. Per the germline V gene, CDR1 is SQVTM and CDR2 is ANQGSEA. The CDR3 is 14 amino acids. Trimming removed 4 bases from V and 0 bases from J, with 10 bases in between. For the CDR3, the DNA is TGCAGCGTTGGCACGGGATATAGCAATCAGCCCCAGCATTTT. Amino acids: CSVGTGYSNQPQHF.

This clone showed up many times. The chain has TRBV15 and TRBJ2-5; D call uncertain. This CDR3 is built from 12 residues. Deletions cut 1 base from V and 5 bases from J, with 5 bases between. Looked up from germline, CDR1 is LNHNV and CDR2 is YYDKDF (reference sequence). CDR3 sequence reads: CATSRAGETQYF. The CDR3 DNA follows: TGTGCCACCAGCAGAGCCGGGGAGACCCAGTACTTC.

This rearrangement joins TRBV28 to TRBJ2-7, with D maybe TRBD2 (7 bases). Trimming removed 5 bases at V and 0 bases at J, with 14 bases between. CDR1 MDHEN and CDR2 SYDVKM come from the germline V gene. The CDR3 runs to 15 residues. The CDR3 DNA sequence: TGTGCCAGCAGTGGGAGGGACACTAGCTCCTACGAGCAGTACGTC. It is translated as CASSGRDTSSYEQYV.

The V call is TRBV5-3, the J call TRBJ1-1, with 9 bases aligning to TRBD1. TRBV5-3 falls under the ORF class, with uncertain function. V shed 5 bases, J shed 4 bases, and the junction held 15 bases outside the gene matches. The CDR3 sequence is 17 residues long. The CDR3 nucleotides read TGTGCCAGAAGTACCGGGACAGGGTTGGGCAGTATCACTGAAGCTTTCTTT. Translated, it gives CARSTGTGLGSITEAFF.

The chain has TRBV5-4 and TRBJ2-2, with D perhaps matching TRBD2 (5 bases). V was pared by 3 bases and J by 4 bases, with 10 bases between. This CDR3 has 14 residues. CDR1 and CDR2 from the germline V gene are SGHNT and YYREEE (reference sequence). CDR3 loop: CASSSKGSTGELFF. The CDR3 coding sequence is TGTGCCAGCAGCTCAAAAGGGAGCACCGGGGAGCTGTTTTTT.

The chain employs TRBV5-8 and TRBJ2-3, with 8 bases lining up with TRBD2. From germline, CDR1 is SGHTS and CDR2 YDEGEE. V gave up 0 bases and J gave up 2 bases; unmatched junction bases: 11. This CDR3 has 18 amino acids. In DNA form, the CDR3 reads TGTGCCAGCAGCTTGGCCAGATTCTTGCGGGGGGACACAGATACGCAGTATTTT. It translates to CASSLARFLRGDTDTQYF.

The chain has TRBV2 and TRBJ2-1; 8 bases match TRBD2. CDR1 is SNHLY, CDR2 FYNNEI, per germline. CDR3 length: 15 residues. The V gene end was trimmed by 1 base and the J gene end by 10 bases; junction bases not matched to a gene: 9. As DNA, the CDR3 is TGTGCCAGCAGTGAAGGTCTGGTAGCGGGGCGGGAGCAGTTCTTC. The encoded protein is CASSEGLVAGREQFF.

This chain connects TRBV5-1 to TRBJ2-2; TRBD1 is a possible D gene (5 bases). The V and J ends lost 3 bases and 1 base respectively, with 16 bases between them. CDR3 length equals 17 residues. CDR1 and CDR2 (germline): SGHRS, YFSETQ. The CDR3 region is CASSYETGNWNTGELFF. The CDR3 DNA reads TGCGCCAGCAGCTACGAAACAGGCAATTGGAACACCGGGGAGCTGTTTTTT.

This chain connects TRBV29-1 to TRBJ2-7; weak D call: TRBD2 (6 bases). The CDR3 contains 13 residues. Germline V gene lookup returns CDR1 SQVTM and CDR2 ANQGSEA. Trimming shortened V by 3 bases and J by 3 bases, and 12 bases separated the two germline ends. In nucleotides, the CDR3 is TGCAGCGTTGAGGGAGGCGAGGACTACGAGCAGTACTTC. It yields the protein CSVEGGEDYEQYF.

V is TRBV7-2 and J is TRBJ2-5; the match to TRBD2 covers 7 bases. This CDR3 region has 15 residues. The V and J ends lost 1 base and 2 bases, in that order; junction bases with no gene match: 4. Germline CDR1 SGHTA, CDR2 FQGNSA. CDR3 sequence reads: CASSLGGRAQETQYF. In DNA, the CDR3 is TGTGCCAGCAGCTTAGGGGGGAGGGCGCAAGAGACCCAGTACTTC. Full variable domain (remainder filled in from reference TRBV7-2 and TRBJ2-5): GAGVSQSPSNKVTEKGKDVELRCDPISGHTALYWYRQSLGQGLEFLIYFQGNSAPDKSGLPSDRFSAERTGGSVSTLTIQRTQQEDSAVYLCASSLGGRAQETQYFGPGTRLLVL.

This clone has only one observation. This CDR3 is also generated by other DNA sequences in the sample. The J gene is TRBJ1-1, the V gene TRBV19; D gene uncertain. The germline V gene encodes CDR1 LNHDA and CDR2 SQIVND (reference sequence). Trimming pared 3 bases from V and 1 base from J, leaving 6 bases between. This CDR3 region has 13 residues. The CDR3 loop reads CASSIGQNTEAFF. The CDR3 DNA reads as TGTGCCAGTAGTATTGGGCAGAACACTGAAGCTTTCTTT.

This chain links TRBV10-2 with TRBJ1-5; D is undetermined. The CDR3 has 13 amino acids. Trimming removed 7 bases from V and 0 bases from J, with 7 bases in between. CDR1 and CDR2 from the germline V gene are WSHSY and SAAADI. The CDR3 DNA sequence: TGCGCCAGCACCGGACTTAGCAATCAGCCCCAGCATTTT. Its translation is CASTGLSNQPQHF.

V gene TRBV9 combines with J gene TRBJ1-1, with no clear D. The CDR3 length is 15 residues. Trimming shortened V by 4 bases and J by 1 base, and 14 bases separated the two germline ends. Germline CDR1 reads SGDLS; CDR2 reads YYNGEE. CDR3 sequence (DNA): TGTGCCAGCAGCCACCAAACCTCAGGGAACACTGAAGCTTTCTTT. Translation gives CASSHQTSGNTEAFF.

This clone was picked up one time. The J gene is TRBJ1-1, the V gene TRBV7-2; D is undetermined. This CDR3 is 12 amino acids long. Trimming removed 8 bases from V and 6 bases from J, with 13 bases in between. Germline-derived CDR1 and CDR2 are SGHTA and FQGNSA. CDR3 sequence reads: CASRIRVSEAFF. The CDR3 DNA is TGTGCCAGCCGAATAAGAGTGTCTGAAGCTTTCTTT.